The rows below give T cell receptor beta chains drawn from one sample of a study of T-cell memory formation after mild COVID-19. Via MiXCR, TCRdb re-called the 5' RACE reads, giving one row per CDR3 protein. The repertoire includes hundreds of thousands of distinct CDR3 sequences, roughly 22% of them detected once, and 12% sits in the top ten. The sample taken for sequencing was PBMCs or a T cell subset sorted from them (not recorded which). These receptors all stem from an adult woman who had mild COVID-19 (a few samples of this study predate the infection). Cell type and time point are not known. Both conserved end residues are part of each CDR3. A D gene is named only where the DNA matches it firmly. Rows give clone size only sometimes, using once, few, many, or a class for an expanded clone.

D gene	J gene	V gene	clone size	CDR3 DNA	CDR3 protein
.	TRBJ2-1	TRBV24-1	few	TGTGCCACCAGTGATGAGGGCTCCTACAATGAGCAGTTCTTC	CATSDEGSYNEQFF
.	TRBJ1-5	TRBV12-3/TRBV12-4	.	TGTGCCAGCAGTTTTGGGCAGCATAGCAATCAGCCCCAGCATTTT	CASSFGQHSNQPQHF
TRBD2	TRBJ2-1	TRBV18	.	TGTGCCAGCTCACGTCGGGGGGAGACTTCCTACAATGAGCAGTTCTTC	CASSRRGETSYNEQFF
TRBD1	TRBJ2-1	TRBV7-9	.	TGTGCCAGCAGCTCAGGACAGGGCGGGATGGATGAGCAGTTCTTC	CASSSGQGGMDEQFF
.	TRBJ2-1	TRBV9	.	TGTGCCAGCAGCGTACGTGGGGGTAATGAGCAGTTCTTC	CASSVRGGNEQFF
TRBD1	TRBJ1-5	TRBV19	few	TGTGCCAGTAGTTCCGGGACAGGCCGACCTTACAGCAATCAGCCCCAGCATTTT	CASSSGTGRPYSNQPQHF
.	TRBJ1-1	TRBV12-3/TRBV12-4	few	TGTGCCAGCAGTCACACCCAGCAGTTCAACACTGAAGCTTTCTTT	CASSHTQQFNTEAFF
.	TRBJ1-2	TRBV30	few	TGTGCCTGGAGTGTTGGACGGGGGCTGGGCTATGGCTACACCTTC	CAWSVGRGLGYGYTF
TRBD2	TRBJ2-1	TRBV5-1	few	TGCGCCAGCAGCTTGCCTTCGGGGACTAGCGGGGGCGATGAGCAGTTCTTC	CASSLPSGTSGGDEQFF
.	TRBJ1-1	TRBV6-5	few	TGTGCCAGCAGTTACGGCGGGGCGGTGAACACTGAAGCTTTCTTT	CASSYGGAVNTEAFF
TRBD2	TRBJ2-1	TRBV3-1	.	TGTGCCAGCAGCCAAGTCATGACTAGCGGGTACTACAATGAGCAGTTCTTC	CASSQVMTSGYYNEQFF
.	TRBJ1-3	TRBV7-9	few	TGTGCCAGCAGCTCCGATCTGCGCTCTGGAAACACCATATATTTT	CASSSDLRSGNTIYF
.	TRBJ2-7	TRBV29-1	few	TGCAGCGCCGGAACAGGGTTCTACGAGCAGTACTTC	CSAGTGFYEQYF
.	TRBJ1-1	TRBV25-1	few	TGTGCCAGCAGTGGGGAGGGGCGGAGCACTGAAGCTTTCTTT	CASSGEGRSTEAFF